The 2 T cell receptor beta chains listed next were all sequenced from one sample in a study of T cells in tuberculosis. Sorting used thawed, overnight-rested PBMC stained with anti-CD3, a viability dye and GMM-loaded CD1B tetramer. The CD1B tetramers carried C32 glucose monomycolate purified from Rhodococcus equi. Clones were sequenced by immunoSEQ multiplex PCR, and TCRdb holds only the in-frame ones, with some missing. The data contain 80,000 to 100,000 clones, roughly 88% of them singletons. Sample: CD1b-GMM tetramer-negative cells sorted from PBMCs. The source is an adult woman with latent tuberculosis.

The chain recombines TRBV9 with TRBJ1-2; TRBD1 matches at 7 bases. CDR1 is SGDLS, CDR2 YYNGEE, per germline. The trim removed 4 bases at V and 4 bases at J, leaving 7 bases unmatched. This CDR3 has 14 amino acids. CDR3 sequence reads: CASSTQGLSYGYTF. CDR3 coding DNA: TGTGCCAGCAGCACACAGGGGCTCAGCTATGGCTACACCTTC. The variable domain in full, completed from reference TRBV9 and TRBJ1-2, reads DSGVTQTPKHLITATGQRVTLRCSPRSGDLSVYWYQQSLDQGLQFLIQYYNGEERAKGNILERFSAQQFPDLHSELNLSSLELGDSALYFCASSTQGLSYGYTFGSGTRLTVV.

The chain carries TRBV11-1 and TRBJ1-2; weak D call: TRBD1 (6 bases). With 8 bases removed from V and 4 bases from J, the gap between germline ends came to 14 bases. CDR1 and CDR2 from the germline V gene are SGHAT and FQDESV (reference sequence). The CDR3 has 13 amino acids. The CDR3 protein is CASGLRGTYGYTF. The CDR3 nucleotides are TGTGCCAGCGGCCTCAGGGGAACCTATGGCTACACCTTC.